This T cell receptor (beta chain) was profiled in a study of T cell clonality in common variable immunodeficiency (dated by TCRdb to between 2015 and 2017). Study-wide conclusions, independent of this receptor: Despite equal DNA input, controls averaged roughly 89,000 unique sequences per sample versus about 32,000 in CVID samples. CVID TCRbeta sequences reportedly showed fewer deletions and N-nucleotide insertions and lacked highly modified clones with 13 or more V deletions. TCRbeta clonality was higher in CVID subjects than in healthy controls (t-test p = 0.018), and the increase was most characteristic of about a third of subjects. Fewer TCRbeta clones were shared among CVID subjects than among healthy controls (p < 0.0001). According to the authors, figuring out what caused the increased clonality in CVID would require sequencing the repertoires of T cell subpopulations. Patient heterogeneity within the CVID cohort put limits on correlating repertoire features with clinical complications.

CVID samples and control samples contributed equivalent amounts of genomic DNA as sequencing input. For every sample, a 60 bp segment covering the rearranged TCRbeta CDR3 region was amplified and then sequenced. The immunoSEQ assay, a bias-corrected multiplex PCR combined with high-throughput sequencing, was used to amplify TCRbeta. Regarding the original processing steps: Each unique nucleotide sequence was treated as a clone and annotated with V, D and J genes, copy number and frequency. Sequences were labeled productive if in frame, and non-productive if out of frame or containing stop codons. As previously described, clonality was computed from Shannon's entropy. Mean CDR3 Kyte-Doolittle hydropathy was derived from the predicted amino acid sequences of productive clones. Using the R hclust function, scaled V gene usage was clustered hierarchically with Manhattan distance and complete linkage. Sharing of clones by CDR3 amino acid sequence was evaluated through resampling of 12 repertoires per group over 100 rounds. The repertoires were searched for 60 to 70 published EBV-specific TCRbeta sequences and about 240 published CMV-specific TCRbeta sequences. Two CVID samples that yielded fewer than 10,000 sequences were excluded from the analysis, so approximately 38 CVID repertoires were retained. Imported from immuneACCESS, the table was reduced by TCRdb to in-frame sequences with V and J called. These copies leave out some clones; in studies compared against another copy, an unresolved V gene accounts for under half, and the cause of the remainder is not known. The D gene and trimming were derived from the DNA, and the V and J assignments and clone size from that table. In this sample the table shows under 45,000 clones, and no singletons are among them. The ten biggest clones cover approximately 1.4% of the sample.

This clone came up many times. Its antigen specificity is not known. Read data end 3 residues before the CDR3 end; the end is taken from the germline J gene. There are 14 amino acids in the CDR3, from cysteine to phenylalanine inclusive. Only the CDR3 bases that were read are kept: 33 of them, in frame from base 1. From the germline V gene, CDR1 is KGHSH and CDR2 is LQKENI. V gives up 2 bases and J gives up 1 base, and the segment between their germline ends measures 5 bases. Most CVID patients and most healthy controls were of Caucasian heritage. Heparinized peripheral whole blood samples of about 5 to 9 ml were collected from each donor. Genomic DNA from adults with common variable immune deficiency (CVID) and from healthy adult controls was used for sequencing of TCRbeta CDR3 repertoires. The control group was made up of about 22 healthy adult volunteers (10 male and roughly twelve female) whose ages ranged from roughly 23 to 70 years, with a mean age of around 30. To isolate peripheral blood mononuclear cells, diluted blood was subjected to density centrifugation over Hypaque 1077 or Ficoll-Paque. Unsorted mononuclear cells served as the source of genomic DNA, which was extracted either by Qiagen column purification or by a centrifugation-based method.

The chain couples TRBV18 to TRBJ2-2, with no D gene named confidently. The material sequenced was peripheral blood mononuclear cells. The sequence was obtained from a person aged 18 to 70 in good health. The CDR3 here reads CASSPGLNTGELFF. The sequenced CDR3 bases are TGTGCCAGCTCACCAGGGCTGAACACCGGGGAG.